Sequencing of this T cell receptor (beta chain) was carried out in a study of blood T cell repertoires in COVID-19. As for the study in general: Whether acute or convalescent, the COVID-19 samples came from the United States, Italy and Spain. In each case, the material was cDNA or gDNA derived from T cells, B-cell-depleted T cells, or PBMCs.

Per the original methods: Nucleated cell counts were estimated from reference gene primer amplification. Sequencing was performed with immunoSEQ multiplex PCR; in TCRdb, only in-frame clones are kept and a portion is missing. That table gives V, J and clone size, and the DNA gave D and trimming. The table has 15,000 to 20,000 clones, roughly 85% seen once. CDR3 length: 12 residues. V lost 6 bases and J lost 5, with 9 bases in between. The germline gives CDR1 SEHNR, CDR2 FQNEAQ (reference sequence). Sequenced input: peripheral blood. This chain joins TRBV7-9 and TRBJ2-3; D remains unclear. The receptor comes from a human donor in a cohort sampled during active COVID-19. The CDR3 coding sequence is TGTGCCAGCAGGCAGTCAGGAGATACGCAGTATTTT. It yields the protein CASRQSGDTQYF.